The 18 T cell receptor beta chains given below trace back to one sample, sequenced in a study of blood T cell repertoires in COVID-19. Data came from immunoSEQ multiplex PCR; TCRdb stores just in-frame clones and leaves some out. Among 150,000 or so clones listed, around 80% were seen once. Material: peripheral blood. The receptors derive from a human donor with acute or convalescent COVID-19. The donor label of this sample is uncertain.

The rearrangement joins TRBV4-1 to TRBJ2-5; weak D call: TRBD1 (8 bases). Germline V CDR1 and CDR2: MGHRA, YSYEKL. This CDR3 has 16 residues. V shed 4 bases and J shed 5 bases, with 20 bases lying between them. CDR3 sequence (DNA): TGCGCCAGCAGCCCCACAGGGGGGGGGTTTGTGGAGACCCAGTACTTC. It yields the protein CASSPTGGGFVETQYF.

The rearrangement uses TRBV21-1 and TRBJ2-7; the table names TRBD2, a call not compared with the DNA. TRBV21-1 is listed as a pseudogene. This CDR3 is built from 19 residues. This CDR3 is CASSKGGMVAGGVSYEQYF. DNA of the CDR3: TGTGCCAGCAGCAAAGGAGGTATGGTAGCAGGAGGGGTCTCCTACGAGCAGTACTTC.

This sequence joins TRBV10-3 and TRBJ2-1; 13 bases agree with TRBD2. Germline CDR1 is ENHRY and CDR2 is SYGVKD. Trimming cost V 6 bases and J 9 bases; bases outside gene matches: 5. The CDR3 spans 14 residues. The CDR3 bases are TGTGCCATCAGCACTAGCGGGGGGGCGGGTGAGCAGTTCTTC. It translates to CAISTSGGAGEQFF.

The chain combines TRBV6-2 or TRBV6-3 with TRBJ2-7; 8 positions agree with TRBD2. This CDR3 has 16 amino acids. V gave up 0 bases and J gave up 2 bases; unmatched junction bases: 6. CDR1 and CDR2 (germline): MNHEY, SVGEGT. The CDR3 loop is CASSYSIISGAYEQYF. CDR3 sequence (DNA): TGTGCCAGCAGTTACTCGATCATTAGCGGGGCCTACGAGCAGTACTTC.

The chain joins TRBV30 to TRBJ1-2; D is undetermined. V was pared by 0 bases and J by 8 bases, with 13 bases between. CDR1 GTSNPN and CDR2 SVGIG come from the germline V gene (reference sequence). CDR3 length: 13 residues. For the CDR3, the DNA is TGTGCCTGGAGTGTTTCAAAGACGGGAGGCTACACCTTC. Amino acids: CAWSVSKTGGYTF.

Comments on this clone: The junction and the germline gene differ at one end; a read error may be behind it. The V and J genes are TRBV24-1 and TRBJ1-5; D unresolved. CDR1 and CDR2 from the germline V gene are KGHDR and SFDVKD. The CDR3 runs to 13 residues. The CDR3 nucleotides read TGTGCCACCAGTGCTTTGCCGTCGGGACCCCAGCATTTT. Protein: CATSALPSGPQHF.

The chain has TRBV27 and TRBJ1-3, with D perhaps matching TRBD1 (5 bases). V lost 0 bases, J lost 1 base, and 10 bases lay in between. Germline CDR1 and CDR2: MNHEY and SMNVEV (reference sequence). The CDR3 length is 16 residues. The CDR3 protein is CASSLSGRGSGNTIYF. CDR3 nucleotides: TGTGCCAGCAGTTTATCGGGGAGGGGATCTGGAAACACCATATATTTT.

The chain uses TRBV6-5 and TRBJ2-7, with D possibly being TRBD1 (7 bases). Looked up from germline, CDR1 is MNHEY and CDR2 is SVGAGI. Trimming removed 7 bases at V and 3 bases at J, with 19 bases between. The CDR3 runs to 15 residues. As DNA, the CDR3 is TGTGCCAGCATACCCAACCGGCAGGGGGGCTACGAGCAGTACTTC. Its translation is CASIPNRQGGYEQYF.

This clone showed up just once. The V and J genes are TRBV7-2 and TRBJ2-7, with D possibly matching TRBD1 (5 bases). The V end was cut by 1 base, the J end by 4 bases, with 11 bases between. The CDR3 totals 14 residues. Germline values: CDR1 SGHTA, CDR2 FQGNSA. The CDR3: CASSLGGREYEQYF. As DNA, the CDR3 is TGTGCCAGCAGCTTAGGTGGCAGGGAATACGAGCAGTACTTC.

The chain is built from TRBV7-2 and TRBJ1-3, with D unclear. The V gene lost 1 base and the J gene lost 0 bases, with 13 bases spanning the gap. Germline CDR1 SGHTA, CDR2 FQGNSA. The CDR3 has 17 residues. The CDR3 DNA is TGTGCCAGCAGCTTAGAAGTCGGTGTCCGCTCTGGAAACACCATATATTTT. Translation: CASSLEVGVRSGNTIYF.

The chain combines TRBV6-5 with TRBJ1-2; TRBD1 might be the D (6 bases). Trimming pared 2 bases from V and 7 bases from J, leaving 17 bases between. Per germline, CDR1 MNHEY and CDR2 SVGAGI. This CDR3 is built from 15 residues. For the CDR3, the DNA is TGTGCCAGCAGTTACACCGTCTCAGGGGCTGGTGGCTACACCTTC. Translated: CASSYTVSGAGGYTF.

The chain couples TRBV2 to TRBJ2-4; D might be TRBD1 (7 bases). The V gene's germline CDR1 is SNHLY and CDR2 FYNNEI. This CDR3 spans 13 amino acids. V shed 6 bases and J shed 7 bases, with 13 bases lying between them. DNA for the CDR3: TGTGCCAGCAGGCGGGACAGTCGGAACATTCAGTACTTC. Protein product: CASRRDSRNIQYF.

The chain couples TRBV19 to TRBJ1-1; 7 positions match TRBD1. Germline V gives CDR1 LNHDA, CDR2 SQIVND (reference sequence). The CDR3 contains 16 residues. The ends lost 8 bases at V and 0 bases at J; junction bases unmatched: 12. The CDR3 DNA is TGTGCCAGTTCCCACAGGGGATGGTACATGAACACTGAAGCTTTCTTT. Its translation is CASSHRGWYMNTEAFF.

Only a few counts were recorded for this clone. CDR3 loop: CAWTPTIGQGTNSPLHF. The CDR3 DNA is TGTGCCTGGACTCCCACGATTGGACAGGGTACTAATTCACCCCTCCACTTT. The J gene is TRBJ1-6, the V gene TRBV30; 8 bases align to TRBD1. CDR1 GTSNPN and CDR2 SVGIG come from the germline V gene (reference sequence). CDR3 size: 17 residues. With V trimmed by 4 bases and J by 6 bases, 14 bases remained unmatched.

The rearrangement uses TRBV27 and TRBJ2-4; 8 bases map to TRBD2. Germline CDR1 is MNHEY and CDR2 is SMNVEV (reference sequence). The ends lost 4 bases at V and 0 bases at J; junction bases unmatched: 5. This CDR3 is built from 16 residues. The CDR3 DNA is TGTGCCAGCAGTTCCGCGGGACTAGAAGCCAAAAACATTCAGTACTTC. Translating gives CASSSAGLEAKNIQYF.

This chain uses TRBV2 with TRBJ1-5, with TRBD1 matching over 9 bases. CDR3 length: 17 residues. Germline lookup yields CDR1 SNHLY and CDR2 FYNNEI. With V trimmed by 11 bases and J by 2 bases, 16 bases remained unmatched. The CDR3, as DNA: TGTGCCGGTTGGGACAGGGTGGAAATGTGTCGCAATCAGCCCCAGCATTTT. This gives the protein CAGWDRVEMCRNQPQHF.

V and J are TRBV7-8 and TRBJ1-2, with D possibly TRBD1 on 6 matching bases. There are 16 residues in the CDR3. With 0 bases removed from V and 8 bases from J, the gap between germline ends came to 19 bases. CDR1 is SGHVS, CDR2 FQNEAQ, per germline. Written as DNA, the CDR3 is TGTGCCAGCAGCTTAGCGCTGGGGGCCACCTACGGAGGCTACACCTTC. It is translated as CASSLALGATYGGYTF.

This clone was seen a handful of times. This CDR3 is CASSMSYRAEREAFF. CDR3 DNA sequence: TGTGCCAGTAGCATGTCGTATAGAGCTGAACGGGAAGCTTTCTTT. The V call is TRBV19, the J call TRBJ1-1; D is unclear. The CDR3 runs 15 residues. The V gene lost 6 bases and the J gene lost 8 bases, with 22 bases spanning the gap. CDR1 and CDR2 from the germline V gene are LNHDA and SQIVND (reference sequence).